Below, 28 T cell receptor beta chains from the same sample are listed, as sequenced in a study of T cells after yellow fever vaccination. TCRdb re-analysed the 5' RACE reads in MiXCR, keeping a single row per CDR3 protein. The data contain around 400,000 distinct CDR3 sequences, more than 9% of them singletons. The sample in question was PBMCs, obtained on the day of the first yellow fever vaccination. These receptors were obtained from a man aged 18 to 35 who received the YFV17D yellow fever vaccine.

This clonotype was seen only a few times. V and J are TRBV6-4 and TRBJ1-6, with D unresolved. The V and J ends lost 6 bases and 6 bases respectively, with 21 bases between them. The CDR3 covers 17 residues. Germline V lookup: CDR1 MRHNA, CDR2 SNTAGT. The DNA of the CDR3 is TGTGCCAGCAGCCTGGGAAAATTTGGGTATTCTAATTCACCCCTCCACTTT. This translates into CASSLGKFGYSNSPLHF.

This chain joins TRBV5-1 and TRBJ2-2; no definite D call. The V gene's germline CDR1 is SGHRS and CDR2 YFSETQ. V was clipped by 5 bases and J by 0 bases, with 8 bases between them. This CDR3 has 14 amino acids. In DNA form, the CDR3 reads TGCGCCAGCAGTGGCAGCGCGAACACCGGGGAGCTGTTTTTT. Translating it yields CASSGSANTGELFF.

The CDR3 bases are TGTGCCAGCAGCCATTTGTCCTACAATGAGCAGTTCTTC. It translates to CASSHLSYNEQFF. The gene calls are TRBV7-9 and TRBJ2-1, with D hard to call. Between the trimmed V and J ends, which lost 5 bases and 1 base, there was a span of 6 bases. Germline CDR1 is SEHNR and CDR2 is FQNEAQ (reference sequence). CDR3 length equals 13 residues.

This clonotype came up many times. This chain uses TRBV11-1 with TRBJ2-5; perhaps TRBD1 as D (6 bases). Trimming removed 3 bases from V and 5 bases from J, with 22 bases in between. CDR3 length equals 17 residues. Germline values: CDR1 SGHAT, CDR2 FQDESV (reference sequence). The CDR3 DNA reads TGTGCCAGCAGCTTTCCGAGACAGGACCCCCTCAGGGAGACCCAGTACTTC. Residues: CASSFPRQDPLRETQYF.

The chain links TRBV10-3 to TRBJ2-2; 10 nucleotides agree with TRBD1. V shed 2 bases, J shed 6 bases, and the junction held 3 bases outside the gene matches. The germline gives CDR1 ENHRY, CDR2 SYGVKD. The CDR3 covers 15 residues. In DNA, the CDR3 is TGTGCCATCAGTGAGGACAGGGGGCTCCCCGGGGAGCTGTTTTTT. It yields the protein CAISEDRGLPGELFF.

The chain recombines TRBV4-1 with TRBJ2-1; TRBD2 is a possible D gene (5 bases). Trimming removed 2 bases at V and 8 bases at J, with 10 bases between. Germline-derived CDR1 and CDR2 are MGHRA and YSYEKL. The CDR3 length is 13 residues. The CDR3 DNA sequence: TGCGCCAGCAGCCAAATGAGGGTCGATGAGCAGTTCTTC. This codes for CASSQMRVDEQFF.

The chain uses TRBV12-3 or TRBV12-4 and TRBJ2-5; D tentatively fits TRBD1 or TRBD2 (5 bases each). Trimming cost V 4 bases and J 5 bases, with 17 bases left between them. The CDR3 is 15 amino acids. This chain's CDR3 is CASSSPRDPPETQYF. CDR3 nucleotides: TGTGCCAGCAGTTCCCCTCGGGACCCCCCTGAGACCCAGTACTTC.

The table lists this clonotype with a few counts. The V call is TRBV7-2, the J call TRBJ1-3, with a weak D call TRBD1 (6 bases). Germline CDR1 and CDR2: SGHTA and FQGNSA. The V gene lost 6 bases and the J gene lost 4 bases, with 10 bases spanning the gap. There are 13 residues in the CDR3. This CDR3 is CASSFTGGNTIYF. The DNA of the CDR3 is TGTGCCAGCAGTTTTACAGGGGGAAACACCATATATTTT.

This clonotype appeared a few times. CDR3 sequence (DNA): TGTGCCAGCAGTTTACCAGTGGGCGGGGCAGGTAATTCACCCCTCCACTTT. Its protein product is CASSLPVGGAGNSPLHF. The chain employs TRBV12-3 or TRBV12-4 and TRBJ1-6; perhaps TRBD1 as D (5 bases). There are 17 residues in the CDR3. V was trimmed by 2 bases and J by 6 bases, leaving 17 bases between them.

This clonotype was observed a few times. The chain combines TRBV10-2 with TRBJ2-7; a weak D match, TRBD2 (6 bases). Trimming took 0 bases from V and 0 from J, leaving 12 bases between them. Germline V gives CDR1 WSHSY, CDR2 SAAADI. The CDR3 consists of 16 residues. CDR3 sequence: CASSESGTFPSYEQYF. CDR3 bases: TGCGCCAGCAGTGAGTCAGGGACTTTCCCCTCCTACGAGCAGTACTTC.

The chain links TRBV10-3 to TRBJ2-3; D possibly corresponds to TRBD2 (6 bases). V was pared by 0 bases and J by 8 bases, with 21 bases between. CDR3 length: 17 amino acids. Germline CDR1 and CDR2: ENHRY and SYGVKD. CDR3 bases: TGTGCCATCAGTGAGTCTCAACTAGCAGGGACCAAAGTTACGCAGTATTTT. Translation: CAISESQLAGTKVTQYF.

This chain joins TRBV20-1 and TRBJ1-5; no clear D gene. V lost 0 bases, J lost 7 bases, and 10 bases lay in between. CDR3 length: 13 amino acids. Germline V gene data show CDR1 as DFQATT and CDR2 as SNEGSKA (reference sequence). The CDR3 protein is CSARDPSGQPQHF. CDR3 DNA sequence: TGCAGTGCTAGAGATCCCTCTGGGCAGCCCCAGCATTTT.

This clonotype occurred many times. This sequence joins TRBV2 and TRBJ1-1, with D perhaps matching TRBD1 (5 bases). Germline lookup yields CDR1 SNHLY and CDR2 FYNNEI. The CDR3 totals 13 residues. V lost 3 bases and J 4 bases, leaving 9 bases between the germline ends. The CDR3 DNA reads as TGTGCCAGCAGTGACAGGGAGGGCACTGAAGCTTTCTTT. The encoded protein is CASSDREGTEAFF.

This chain links TRBV7-6 with TRBJ2-5, with 8 bases fitting TRBD2. Unmatched junction bases numbered 10, after V lost 5 bases and J lost 2 bases. This CDR3 region has 16 residues. Per germline, CDR1 SGHVS and CDR2 FNYEAQ. Here the CDR3 reads CASSPRAGVIQETQYF. The CDR3, as DNA: TGTGCCAGCAGCCCGAGAGCGGGGGTGATACAAGAGACCCAGTACTTC.

This clonotype was seen a few times. V gene TRBV18 combines with J gene TRBJ2-3; D unresolved. CDR3 length: 15 amino acids. V was clipped by 2 bases and J by 2 bases, with 11 bases between them. Germline CDR1 is KGHSH and CDR2 is LQKENI. DNA of the CDR3: TGTGCCAGCTCACCATCCGTTGCGACCACAGATACGCAGTATTTT. As protein: CASSPSVATTDTQYF.

This clonotype was seen repeatedly, ten times or more. The chain is built from TRBV10-3 and TRBJ2-5, with 8 bases lining up with TRBD1. V shed 10 bases and J 2 bases; nucleotides not matched to a gene: 3. This CDR3 comprises 12 residues. Germline lookup yields CDR1 ENHRY and CDR2 SYGVKD. CDR3 DNA sequence: TGTGCCACAAGACAGGGGCAAGAGACCCAGTACTTC. It yields the protein CATRQGQETQYF.

This clonotype was picked up a small number of times. The chain combines TRBV2 with TRBJ2-3; possibly TRBD1 or TRBD2 for D (5 bases each). The length of the CDR3 is 12 residues. Trimming removed 7 bases at V and 2 bases at J, with 7 bases between. The V gene's germline CDR1 is SNHLY and CDR2 FYNNEI. The DNA for the CDR3 is TGTGCCAGCAACGGGGCCACAGATACGCAGTATTTT. This translates into CASNGATDTQYF.

V and J are TRBV18 and TRBJ2-7; 7 bases agree with TRBD2. This CDR3 has 14 amino acids. CDR1 and CDR2 (germline): KGHSH, LQKENI. V trimming: 3 bases; J trimming: 7 bases; junction bases outside the gene matches: 9. CDR3 residues: CASSPGGEGYEQYV. The CDR3 DNA reads TGTGCCAGCTCACCGGGAGGGGAGGGATATGAGCAGTACGTC.

This clonotype was detected only a few times. The chain carries TRBV7-2 and TRBJ2-5, with D perhaps TRBD2 (7 bases). The CDR3 consists of 13 residues. The V gene's germline CDR1 is SGHTA and CDR2 FQGNSA. V shed 6 bases and J shed 4 bases, with 12 bases lying between them. The CDR3 nucleotides read TGTGCCAGCAGGGGGGGGGCCTCAGAGACCCAGTACTTC. It is translated as CASRGGASETQYF. Supplemented by reference TRBV7-2 and TRBJ2-5, the full variable domain reads GAGVSQSPSNKVTEKGKDVELRCDPISGHTALYWYRQSLGQGLEFLIYFQGNSAPDKSGLPSDRFSAERTGGSVSTLTIQRTQQEDSAVYLCASRGGASETQYFGPGTRLLVL.

In its sample, this clonotype was seen a few times. This chain connects TRBV4-2 to TRBJ2-7; TRBD1 is a possible D gene (5 bases). Trimming cost V 0 bases and J 5 bases, with 11 bases left between them. Per the germline V gene, CDR1 is LGHNA and CDR2 is YNFKEQ. The CDR3 has 14 residues. CDR3 region: CASSQDRVNNEQYF. The CDR3 nucleotides are TGTGCCAGCAGCCAAGACAGGGTAAACAACGAGCAGTACTTC.

This clonotype turned up a few times. The chain employs TRBV4-1 and TRBJ2-3; D gene ambiguous. The CDR3 has 14 amino acids. CDR1 and CDR2 from the germline V gene are MGHRA and YSYEKL. Trimming removed 0 bases from V and 6 bases from J, with 10 bases in between. CDR3 protein: CASSQETPGDTQYF. The CDR3 DNA reads TGCGCCAGCAGCCAAGAGACCCCCGGCGATACGCAGTATTTT.

The chain links TRBV6-1 to TRBJ1-2, with 7 bases lining up with TRBD1. This CDR3 is built from 12 residues. Trimming removed 2 bases from V and 6 bases from J; junction bases left unmatched: 0. Germline assignment: CDR1 MNHNS and CDR2 SASEGT. The CDR3 loop is CASSERGHGYTF. DNA of the CDR3: TGTGCCAGCAGTGAAAGGGGGCATGGCTACACCTTC.

At least ten counts were recorded for this clonotype. The chain couples TRBV28 to TRBJ1-5; TRBD1 matches 9 bases. J was trimmed by 2 bases and V by 7 bases; bases with no gene match: 6. Germline loops: CDR1 MDHEN, CDR2 SYDVKM. The CDR3 loop spans 15 amino acids. This CDR3 reads CASIDRGVGNQPQHF. The DNA for the CDR3 is TGTGCCAGCATCGACAGGGGGGTCGGCAATCAGCCCCAGCATTTT.

This clonotype showed up just a few times. The J gene is TRBJ2-1, the V gene TRBV20-1; D is uncertain. V was pared by 3 bases and J by 3 bases, with 15 bases between. CDR3 length equals 15 residues. Looked up from germline, CDR1 is DFQATT and CDR2 is SNEGSKA (reference sequence). CDR3 DNA: TGCAGTGCTAGTTCCGGGTCGGAAGGCTACAATGAGCAGTTCTTC. Amino acid sequence: CSASSGSEGYNEQFF.

The V call is TRBV12-5, the J call TRBJ2-7; D is unresolved. Per the germline V gene, CDR1 is LGHNT and CDR2 is FRNRAP. There are 13 residues in the CDR3. Deletions cut 0 bases from V and 6 bases from J, with 9 bases between. Here the CDR3 DNA reads TGTGCTAGTGGTTTGGTAGCTTGGACCGAGCAGTACTTC. Translated: CASGLVAWTEQYF.

The chain employs TRBV7-8 and TRBJ2-3; 8 bases agree with TRBD2. Trimming cost V 7 bases and J 7 bases; bases outside gene matches: 4. CDR3 length: 12 amino acids. Per germline, CDR1 SGHVS and CDR2 FQNEAQ. CDR3 nucleotides: TGTGCCAGCACAGGCGGGGGGAATACGCAGTATTTT. This translates into CASTGGGNTQYF. The whole variable domain, remainder taken from reference TRBV7-8 and TRBJ2-3, is GAGVSQSPRYKVAKRGQDVALRCDPISGHVSLFWYQQALGQGPEFLTYFQNEAQLDKSGLPSDRFFAERPEGSVSTLKIQRTQQEDSAVYLCASTGGGNTQYFGPGTRLTVL.

The V call is TRBV4-1, the J call TRBJ1-2; D remains unclear. CDR1 MGHRA and CDR2 YSYEKL come from the germline V gene. The length of the CDR3 is 14 residues. V was cut by 2 bases and J by 1 base, with 8 bases left in between. CDR3 residues: CASSQQVLNYGYTF. The CDR3 nucleotides read TGCGCCAGCAGCCAACAGGTGCTTAACTATGGCTACACCTTC.

The gene calls are TRBV12-5 and TRBJ1-5; D is unclear. Germline assignment: CDR1 LGHNT and CDR2 FRNRAP. V was pared by 1 base and J by 4 bases, with 8 bases between. The CDR3 contains 14 residues. The CDR3 is CASGLEGENQPQHF. DNA for the CDR3: TGTGCTAGTGGTTTGGAGGGAGAAAATCAGCCCCAGCATTTT.